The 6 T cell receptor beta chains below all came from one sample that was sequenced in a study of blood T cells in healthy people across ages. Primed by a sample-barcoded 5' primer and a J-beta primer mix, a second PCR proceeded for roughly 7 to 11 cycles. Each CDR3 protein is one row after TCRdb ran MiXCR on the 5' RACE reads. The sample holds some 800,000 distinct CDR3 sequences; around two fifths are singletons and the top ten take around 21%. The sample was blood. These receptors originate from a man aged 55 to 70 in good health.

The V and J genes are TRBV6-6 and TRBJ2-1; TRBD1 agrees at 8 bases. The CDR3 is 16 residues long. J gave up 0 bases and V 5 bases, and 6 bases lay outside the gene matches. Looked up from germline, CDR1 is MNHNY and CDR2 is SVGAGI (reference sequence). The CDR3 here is CASSPRGQGSYNEQFF. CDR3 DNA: TGTGCCAGCAGTCCCAGGGGGCAAGGCTCCTACAATGAGCAGTTCTTC.

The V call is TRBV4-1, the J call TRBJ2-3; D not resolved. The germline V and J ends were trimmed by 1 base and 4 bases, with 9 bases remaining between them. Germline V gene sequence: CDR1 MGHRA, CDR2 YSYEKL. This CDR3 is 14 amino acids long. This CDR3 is CASSQGPGADTQYF. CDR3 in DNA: TGCGCCAGCAGCCAAGGCCCTGGGGCAGATACGCAGTATTTT.

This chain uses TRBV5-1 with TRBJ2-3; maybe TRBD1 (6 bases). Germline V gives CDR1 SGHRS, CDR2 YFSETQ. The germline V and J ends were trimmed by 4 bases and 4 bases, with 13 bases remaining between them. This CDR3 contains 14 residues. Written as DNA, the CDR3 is TGCGCCAGCAGCCACGGACAGCGGTCAGATACGCAGTATTTT. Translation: CASSHGQRSDTQYF.

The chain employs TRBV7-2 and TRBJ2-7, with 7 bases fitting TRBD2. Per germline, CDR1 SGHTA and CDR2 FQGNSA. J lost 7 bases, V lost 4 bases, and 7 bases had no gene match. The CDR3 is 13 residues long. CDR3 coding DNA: TGTGCCAGCAGCTGGGGTCAGGGAGGGGAGCAGTACTTC. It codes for CASSWGQGGEQYF.

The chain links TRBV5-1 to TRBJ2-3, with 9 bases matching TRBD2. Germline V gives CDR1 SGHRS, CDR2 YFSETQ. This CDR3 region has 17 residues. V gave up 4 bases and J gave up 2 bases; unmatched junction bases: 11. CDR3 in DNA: TGCGCCAGCAGCCAATCGGGACTAGCCTTACTCACAGATACGCAGTATTTT. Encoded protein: CASSQSGLALLTDTQYF.

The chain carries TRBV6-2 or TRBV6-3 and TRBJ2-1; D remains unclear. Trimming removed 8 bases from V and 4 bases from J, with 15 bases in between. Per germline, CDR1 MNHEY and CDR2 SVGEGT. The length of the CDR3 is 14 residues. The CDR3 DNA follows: TGTGCCAGCCGGTTAGGAGTAGTATACAATGAGCAGTTCTTC. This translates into CASRLGVVYNEQFF.